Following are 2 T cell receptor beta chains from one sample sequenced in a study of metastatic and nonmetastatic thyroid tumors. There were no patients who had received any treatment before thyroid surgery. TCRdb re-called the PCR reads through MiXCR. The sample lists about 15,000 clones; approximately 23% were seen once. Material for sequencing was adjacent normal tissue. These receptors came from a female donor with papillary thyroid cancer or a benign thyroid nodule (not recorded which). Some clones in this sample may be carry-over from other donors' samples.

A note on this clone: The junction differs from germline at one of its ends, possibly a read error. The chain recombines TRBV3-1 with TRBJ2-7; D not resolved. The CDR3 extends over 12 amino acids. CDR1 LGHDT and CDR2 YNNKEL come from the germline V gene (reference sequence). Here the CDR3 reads CASIQVYYEQYF. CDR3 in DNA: TGTGCCAGCATCCAAGTGTACTACGAGCAGTACTTC.

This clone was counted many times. Here the CDR3 DNA reads TGTGCCACCAGCAGCAGGGGAACGGGCACAGATACGCAGTATTTT. Encoded protein: CATSSRGTGTDTQYF. The chain couples TRBV15 to TRBJ2-3; possible D gene TRBD1, 6 bases. Deletions cut 3 bases from V and 1 base from J, with 11 bases between. The CDR3 length is 15 residues. CDR1 and CDR2 (germline): LNHNV, YYDKDF (reference sequence).